The clone carrying this TCR beta chain was seen just once. Its target is unknown. The record originates from a study of OX40 agonist ivuxolimab in advanced cancers. Overall study: Patients treated during dose escalation were battling hepatocellular carcinoma, melanoma, renal cell or head and neck cancer. Prior checkpoint blockade (anti-PD-1, anti-PD-L1 or anti-CTLA-4) was permitted; around 40% had it. The group had a mean age of around 64 years, ranged from about 20 to 90, and was 75% to 85% male. Points from the study as a whole: Expanded peripheral T-cell antigen specificity went undetermined.

Produced via immunoSEQ multiplex PCR; TCRdb's table is partial and in-frame only. In the table there are more than 65,000 clones, around 91% of which are singletons. The germline gives CDR1 SGHNT, CDR2 YENEEA. V was pared by 1 base and J by 0 bases, with 9 bases between. This CDR3 contains 15 residues. The rearrangement joins TRBV11-3 to TRBJ1-1; D uncertain. The material was CD4+ or CD8+ T cells sorted from blood, obtained in a trial of the OX40 agonist ivuxolimab. The source of this sequence is an adult with an advanced solid tumor such as melanoma, head and neck, liver or kidney cancer. The CDR3 loop reads CASSLAQAMNTEAFF. As DNA, the CDR3 is TGTGCCAGCAGCTTAGCGCAGGCCATGAACACTGAAGCTTTCTTT.